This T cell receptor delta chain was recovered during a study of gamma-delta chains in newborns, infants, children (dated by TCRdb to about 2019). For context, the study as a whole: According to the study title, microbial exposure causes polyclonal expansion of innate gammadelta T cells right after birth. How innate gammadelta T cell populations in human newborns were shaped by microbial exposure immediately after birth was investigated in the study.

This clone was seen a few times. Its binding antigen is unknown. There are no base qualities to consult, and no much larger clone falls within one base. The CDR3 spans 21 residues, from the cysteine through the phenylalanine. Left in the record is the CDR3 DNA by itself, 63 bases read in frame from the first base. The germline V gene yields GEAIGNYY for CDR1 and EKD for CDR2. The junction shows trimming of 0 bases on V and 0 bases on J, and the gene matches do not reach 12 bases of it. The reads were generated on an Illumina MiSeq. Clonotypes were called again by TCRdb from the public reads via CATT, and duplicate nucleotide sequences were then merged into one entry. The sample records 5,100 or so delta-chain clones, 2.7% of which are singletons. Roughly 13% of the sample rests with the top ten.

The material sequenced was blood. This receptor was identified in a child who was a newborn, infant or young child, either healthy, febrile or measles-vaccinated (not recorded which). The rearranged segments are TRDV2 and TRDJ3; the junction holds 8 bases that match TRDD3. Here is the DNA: TGTGCCTGTGACACCGTGAGTTTACTGGGGGGCCGCTCCTGGGACACCCGACAGATGTTTTTC. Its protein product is CACDTVSLLGGRSWDTRQMFF.